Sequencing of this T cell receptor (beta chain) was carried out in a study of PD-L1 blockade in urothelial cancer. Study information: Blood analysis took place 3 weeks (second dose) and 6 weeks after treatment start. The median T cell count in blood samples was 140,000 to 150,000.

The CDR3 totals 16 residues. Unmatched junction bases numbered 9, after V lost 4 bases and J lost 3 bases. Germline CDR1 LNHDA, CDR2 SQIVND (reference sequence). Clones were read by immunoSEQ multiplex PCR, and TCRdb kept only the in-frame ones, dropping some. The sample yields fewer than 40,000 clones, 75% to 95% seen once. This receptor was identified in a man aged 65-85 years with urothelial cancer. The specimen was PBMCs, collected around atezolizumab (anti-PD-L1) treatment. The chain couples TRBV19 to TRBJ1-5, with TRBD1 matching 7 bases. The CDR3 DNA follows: TGTGCCAGTAGTACGCTATTACAGGGGACCAATCAGCCCCAGCATTTT. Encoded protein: CASSTLLQGTNQPQHF.